Listed below are T cell receptor beta chains from one sample, sequenced in a study of shared clonotypes between healthy human individuals. Some clones are missing from TCRdb's copy, which holds only in-frame ones; the method was immunoSEQ multiplex PCR. The sample lists 800,000 to 1,200,000 clones, approximately 78% occurring once. Material for sequencing was memory CD4+ T cells from PBMCs. The source of these receptors is a man aged 18-30 years in good health. Some clones in this sample may be carry-over from other donors' samples. Each CDR3 is given with its conserved first and last residue. A D gene is named only where the DNA matches it firmly. Clone size appears in some rows only: once, few, many, or a class for an expanded clone.

d_gene: TRBD1; abundance: few; j_gene: TRBJ1-1; v_gene: TRBV2; CDR3aa: CASSSRTGDTEAFF; CDR3nt: TGTGCCAGCAGTTCCCGGACAGGAGACACTGAAGCTTTCTTT
d_gene: TRBD2; abundance: NA; j_gene: TRBJ2-7; v_gene: TRBV7-8; CDR3aa: CASSLGTSGFYSYEQYF; CDR3nt: TGTGCCAGCAGCTTAGGGACTAGCGGGTTCTACTCCTACGAGCAGTACTTC
d_gene: NA; abundance: NA; j_gene: TRBJ1-2; v_gene: TRBV28; CDR3aa: CASSFATNYGYTF; CDR3nt: TGTGCCAGCAGTTTCGCCACTAACTATGGCTACACCTTC
d_gene: NA; abundance: NA; j_gene: TRBJ1-5; v_gene: TRBV7-2; CDR3aa: CASSLGLGGQGNRPQHF; CDR3nt: TGTGCCAGCAGCTTAGGTTTAGGGGGGCAGGGGAATCGGCCCCAGCATTTT
d_gene: NA; abundance: NA; j_gene: TRBJ2-7; v_gene: TRBV28; CDR3aa: CASSLRTYEQYF; CDR3nt: TGTGCCAGCAGTTTACGGACTTACGAGCAGTACTTC
d_gene: NA; abundance: NA; j_gene: TRBJ1-1; v_gene: TRBV30; CDR3aa: CAWSSSGVNTEAFF; CDR3nt: TGTGCCTGGAGTAGTTCAGGGGTGAACACTGAAGCTTTCTTT
d_gene: NA; abundance: NA; j_gene: TRBJ1-2; v_gene: TRBV28; CDR3aa: CASRGSGRNYGYTF; CDR3nt: TGTGCCAGCAGGGGGTCGGGCCGCAACTATGGCTACACCTTC
d_gene: TRBD1; abundance: NA; j_gene: TRBJ2-7; v_gene: TRBV7-6; CDR3aa: CASSSPGQGAYEQYF; CDR3nt: TGTGCCAGCAGCTCCCCGGGACAGGGGGCCTACGAGCAGTACTTC
d_gene: NA; abundance: few; j_gene: TRBJ2-1; v_gene: TRBV9; CDR3aa: CASSVAGNEQFF; CDR3nt: TGTGCCAGCAGCGTAGCGGGCAATGAGCAGTTCTTC
d_gene: TRBD2; abundance: NA; j_gene: TRBJ2-1; v_gene: TRBV2; CDR3aa: CASSELGLAGANEQFF; CDR3nt: TGTGCCAGCAGTGAATTGGGACTAGCGGGAGCCAATGAGCAGTTCTTC
d_gene: NA; abundance: once; j_gene: TRBJ2-7; v_gene: TRBV27; CDR3aa: CASRRPGLRDEQYF; CDR3nt: TGTGCCAGCAGGAGGCCGGGACTCCGAGACGAGCAGTACTTC
d_gene: NA; abundance: NA; j_gene: TRBJ2-1; v_gene: TRBV5-1; CDR3aa: CASSQGSYNEQFF; CDR3nt: TGCGCCAGCAGTCAGGGTTCCTACAATGAGCAGTTCTTC
d_gene: NA; abundance: few; j_gene: TRBJ1-1; v_gene: TRBV7-9; CDR3aa: CASSLRADTEAFF; CDR3nt: TGTGCCAGCAGCTTAAGGGCAGACACTGAAGCTTTCTTT
d_gene: TRBD1; abundance: NA; j_gene: TRBJ1-2; v_gene: TRBV5-6; CDR3aa: CASSPGQGYGYTF; CDR3nt: TGTGCCAGCAGCCCGGGACAGGGCTATGGCTACACCTTC
d_gene: TRBD2; abundance: NA; j_gene: TRBJ2-5; v_gene: TRBV7-2; CDR3aa: CASSPGLAAETQYF; CDR3nt: TGTGCCAGCAGCCCGGGACTAGCGGCGGAGACCCAGTACTTC
d_gene: NA; abundance: few; j_gene: TRBJ2-2; v_gene: TRBV10-1; CDR3aa: CASSLGPDQNTGELFF; CDR3nt: TGCGCCAGCAGTCTGGGCCCAGACCAGAACACCGGGGAGCTGTTTTTT
d_gene: NA; abundance: NA; j_gene: TRBJ2-3; v_gene: TRBV23-1; CDR3aa: CASIPPLSTDTQYF; CDR3nt: TGCGCCAGCATCCCGCCGCTCAGCACAGATACGCAGTATTTT
d_gene: TRBD1; abundance: NA; j_gene: TRBJ1-2; v_gene: TRBV6-5; CDR3aa: CASSQTGGNYGYTF; CDR3nt: TGTGCCAGCAGCCAGACAGGGGGGAACTATGGCTACACCTTC
d_gene: NA; abundance: NA; j_gene: TRBJ2-5; v_gene: TRBV11-2; CDR3aa: CASSLAGYQETQYF; CDR3nt: TGTGCCAGCAGCTTAGCAGGGTACCAAGAGACCCAGTACTTC
d_gene: NA; abundance: NA; j_gene: TRBJ1-3; v_gene: TRBV23-1; CDR3aa: CASSPQGFAGNTIYF; CDR3nt: TGCGCCAGCAGTCCTCAGGGGTTTGCTGGAAACACCATATATTTT
d_gene: TRBD1; abundance: NA; j_gene: TRBJ1-1; v_gene: TRBV19; CDR3aa: CASRPGQGPTEAFF; CDR3nt: TGTGCCAGTAGGCCGGGACAGGGTCCTACTGAAGCTTTCTTT
d_gene: TRBD1; abundance: NA; j_gene: TRBJ2-7; v_gene: TRBV15; CDR3aa: CATRGGGQGAEQYF; CDR3nt: TGTGCCACCCGGGGAGGAGGGCAGGGGGCTGAGCAGTACTTC
d_gene: TRBD1; abundance: NA; j_gene: TRBJ2-7; v_gene: TRBV7-9; CDR3aa: CASGGQSYYEQYF; CDR3nt: TGTGCCAGCGGGGGACAGTCATACTACGAGCAGTACTTC
d_gene: NA; abundance: NA; j_gene: TRBJ2-2; v_gene: TRBV5-1; CDR3aa: CASSLRDGTGELFF; CDR3nt: TGCGCCAGCAGTTTACGGGATGGGACCGGGGAGCTGTTTTTT
d_gene: NA; abundance: NA; j_gene: TRBJ2-1; v_gene: TRBV7-2; CDR3aa: CASSLGLVNEQFF; CDR3nt: TGTGCCAGCAGCTTAGGCTTAGTCAATGAGCAGTTCTTC
d_gene: NA; abundance: few; j_gene: TRBJ2-2; v_gene: TRBV5-5; CDR3aa: CASSLGLTGELFF; CDR3nt: TGTGCCAGCAGCTTGGGACTAACCGGGGAGCTGTTTTTT
d_gene: NA; abundance: many; j_gene: TRBJ1-1; v_gene: TRBV29-1; CDR3aa: CSVERQYGDTEAFF; CDR3nt: TGCAGCGTTGAGAGACAATACGGGGACACTGAAGCTTTCTTT
d_gene: TRBD1; abundance: NA; j_gene: TRBJ1-1; v_gene: TRBV6-1; CDR3aa: CASSGGTGETEAFF; CDR3nt: TGTGCCAGCAGTGGAGGGACAGGGGAGACTGAAGCTTTCTTT
d_gene: NA; abundance: NA; j_gene: TRBJ2-3; v_gene: TRBV11-1; CDR3aa: CASSLLGTSTDTQYF; CDR3nt: TGTGCCAGCAGCTTATTAGGGACTAGCACAGATACGCAGTATTTT
d_gene: TRBD1; abundance: NA; j_gene: TRBJ1-1; v_gene: TRBV2; CDR3aa: CASTPGDRNTEAFF; CDR3nt: TGTGCCAGCACCCCAGGGGACAGAAACACTGAAGCTTTCTTT
d_gene: NA; abundance: NA; j_gene: TRBJ1-2; v_gene: TRBV29-1; CDR3aa: CSVSTGITNYGYTF; CDR3nt: TGCAGCGTTTCCACAGGTATCACTAACTATGGCTACACCTTC
d_gene: TRBD1; abundance: NA; j_gene: TRBJ2-6; v_gene: TRBV7-9; CDR3aa: CASSFVPGQGTGANVLTF; CDR3nt: TGTGCCAGCAGCTTTGTCCCGGGACAGGGTACTGGGGCCAACGTCCTGACTTTC
d_gene: TRBD2; abundance: NA; j_gene: TRBJ2-7; v_gene: TRBV5-1; CDR3aa: CASSLPGGEQYF; CDR3nt: TGCGCCAGCAGCTTGCCGGGGGGCGAGCAGTACTTC
d_gene: TRBD2; abundance: once; j_gene: TRBJ2-1; v_gene: TRBV9; CDR3aa: CASSVGRAGGSGEQFF; CDR3nt: TGTGCCAGCAGCGTAGGGCGAGCGGGAGGGTCTGGTGAGCAGTTCTTC
d_gene: NA; abundance: NA; j_gene: TRBJ1-1; v_gene: TRBV5-1; CDR3aa: CASSLWGERSEAFF; CDR3nt: TGCGCCAGCAGCTTGTGGGGCGAACGGTCTGAAGCTTTCTTT
d_gene: NA; abundance: NA; j_gene: TRBJ2-1; v_gene: TRBV2; CDR3aa: CASSGERGLGFF; CDR3nt: TGTGCCAGCAGTGGAGAACGGGGGTTAGGGTTCTTC
d_gene: TRBD2; abundance: NA; j_gene: TRBJ2-3; v_gene: TRBV7-9; CDR3aa: CASTFRDGAAGGTDTQYF; CDR3nt: TGTGCCAGCACCTTTCGGGACGGAGCGGCGGGGGGCACAGATACGCAGTATTTT
d_gene: TRBD2; abundance: few; j_gene: TRBJ2-1; v_gene: TRBV10-1; CDR3aa: CASSEYTSGGYNEQFF; CDR3nt: TGCGCCAGCAGTGAGTATACTAGCGGGGGCTACAATGAGCAGTTCTTC
d_gene: TRBD1; abundance: many; j_gene: TRBJ2-1; v_gene: TRBV7-9; CDR3aa: CASSHWTGEGGEQFF; CDR3nt: TGTGCCAGCAGCCACTGGACAGGGGAAGGGGGTGAGCAGTTCTTC
d_gene: NA; abundance: NA; j_gene: TRBJ2-7; v_gene: TRBV28; CDR3aa: CASSLRFEQYF; CDR3nt: TGTGCCAGCAGTTTGAGGTTCGAGCAGTACTTC
d_gene: NA; abundance: NA; j_gene: TRBJ2-7; v_gene: TRBV15; CDR3aa: CATSRDPPGGGSEQYF; CDR3nt: TGTGCCACCAGCAGAGATCCCCCCGGGGGCGGTTCCGAGCAGTACTTC
d_gene: NA; abundance: NA; j_gene: TRBJ2-2; v_gene: TRBV28; CDR3aa: CASSGVSPNTGELFF; CDR3nt: TGTGCCAGCAGTGGGGTCAGTCCGAACACCGGGGAGCTGTTTTTT
d_gene: NA; abundance: NA; j_gene: TRBJ2-3; v_gene: TRBV7-3; CDR3aa: CASSSPGTSTDTQYF; CDR3nt: TGTGCCAGCAGCTCCCCCGGGACTAGCACAGATACGCAGTATTTT
d_gene: NA; abundance: NA; j_gene: TRBJ2-7; v_gene: TRBV4-2; CDR3aa: CASSQRWGSGFYEQYF; CDR3nt: TGTGCCAGCAGCCAGCGTTGGGGGTCGGGTTTCTACGAGCAGTACTTC
d_gene: TRBD2; abundance: few; j_gene: TRBJ2-7; v_gene: TRBV9; CDR3aa: CASSVGAGGYEQYF; CDR3nt: TGTGCCAGCAGCGTAGGTGCGGGAGGCTACGAGCAGTACTTC
d_gene: NA; abundance: NA; j_gene: TRBJ1-2; v_gene: TRBV5-4; CDR3aa: CASSLGGPYGYTF; CDR3nt: TGTGCCAGCAGCTTGGGCGGGCCCTATGGCTACACCTTC
d_gene: NA; abundance: NA; j_gene: TRBJ1-4; v_gene: TRBV27; CDR3aa: CASRMNSEKLFF; CDR3nt: TGTGCCAGCAGGATGAACAGCGAAAAACTGTTTTTT
d_gene: NA; abundance: NA; j_gene: TRBJ2-7; v_gene: TRBV7-9; CDR3aa: CASSLETVLIGNEQYF; CDR3nt: TGTGCCAGCAGCCTAGAGACCGTTTTGATTGGTAACGAGCAGTACTTC
d_gene: NA; abundance: NA; j_gene: TRBJ2-1; v_gene: TRBV15; CDR3aa: CATSRERGRLQFF; CDR3nt: TGTGCCACCAGCAGAGAAAGAGGGAGACTACAGTTCTTC
d_gene: TRBD2; abundance: NA; j_gene: TRBJ2-6; v_gene: TRBV7-6; CDR3aa: CASSPGGARVNVLTF; CDR3nt: TGTGCCAGCAGCCCGGGGGGGGCCAGGGTCAACGTCCTGACTTTC
d_gene: NA; abundance: NA; j_gene: TRBJ1-1; v_gene: TRBV15; CDR3aa: CATSRGWDTEAFF; CDR3nt: TGTGCCACCAGCAGAGGATGGGACACTGAAGCTTTCTTT
d_gene: NA; abundance: NA; j_gene: TRBJ2-7; v_gene: TRBV4-3; CDR3aa: CASPPTGWFYEQYF; CDR3nt: TGCGCCAGCCCCCCCACAGGGTGGTTTTACGAGCAGTACTTC
d_gene: TRBD1; abundance: NA; j_gene: TRBJ1-2; v_gene: TRBV7-2; CDR3aa: CASSWEQGRGYTF; CDR3nt: TGTGCCAGCAGCTGGGAACAGGGGAGAGGCTACACCTTC